This T cell receptor beta chain was sequenced in a study of shared clonotypes between healthy human individuals. The study's findings and limits: Generally, naive subsets (rather than memory subsets) showed larger estimated richness.

Germline CDR1 LNHNV, CDR2 YYDKDF (reference sequence). The CDR3 length is 12 residues. The trim removed 0 bases at V and 11 bases at J, leaving 3 bases unmatched. This clone has just a few counts. What it binds is not known. Replicate PCRs for sorted subsets used around 200 ng DNA; this equaled around 28,000 T cell genomes. Only in-frame clones appear in the TCRdb table, and some are missing; sequencing was by immunoSEQ multiplex PCR. Of some 1,100,000 clones detected, about 84% appear once; the ten largest clones hold more than 0.45%. This TCR came from a man younger than 35 in good health. Some clones in this sample may be carry-over from other donors' samples. This sequence joins TRBV15 and TRBJ1-1, with 7 bases lining up with TRBD1. The sequencing input was memory CD4+ T cells from PBMCs. This sample's subset: CD45RA-negative fraction. The chain's CDR3 is CATSRDGTEAFF. CDR3 DNA: TGTGCCACCAGCAGAGACGGGACAGAGGCTTTCTTT. The complete variable domain, with remaining parts taken from reference TRBV15 and TRBJ1-1, reads DAMVIQNPRYQVTQFGKPVTLSCSQTLNHNVMYWYQQKSSQAPKLLFHYYDKDFNNEADTPDNFQSRRPNTSFCFLDIRSPGLGDTAMYLCATSRDGTEAFFGQGTRLTVV.